This entry describes one T cell receptor (beta chain). MiXCR was run by TCRdb on the 5' RACE reads, yielding one entry per CDR3 protein. The repertoire includes 350,000 to 450,000 distinct CDR3 sequences, approximately 17% of them detected once, and 9.5% to 15% sits in the top ten. The CDR3 length is 14 residues. Trimming took off 4 bases at V and 7 bases at J, with 14 bases between the two ends. From germline, CDR1 is DFQATT and CDR2 SNEGSKA (reference sequence). This specimen comes from a study of identical twins. The J gene is TRBJ1-6, the V gene TRBV20-1; D possibly corresponds to TRBD1 (5 bases). The receptor was derived from a man over 45 in good health. What was sequenced was naive T cells sorted from blood. This CDR3 is CSATRDLENSPLHF. In DNA, the CDR3 is TGCAGTGCTACCCGGGACTTAGAGAATTCACCCCTCCACTTT.